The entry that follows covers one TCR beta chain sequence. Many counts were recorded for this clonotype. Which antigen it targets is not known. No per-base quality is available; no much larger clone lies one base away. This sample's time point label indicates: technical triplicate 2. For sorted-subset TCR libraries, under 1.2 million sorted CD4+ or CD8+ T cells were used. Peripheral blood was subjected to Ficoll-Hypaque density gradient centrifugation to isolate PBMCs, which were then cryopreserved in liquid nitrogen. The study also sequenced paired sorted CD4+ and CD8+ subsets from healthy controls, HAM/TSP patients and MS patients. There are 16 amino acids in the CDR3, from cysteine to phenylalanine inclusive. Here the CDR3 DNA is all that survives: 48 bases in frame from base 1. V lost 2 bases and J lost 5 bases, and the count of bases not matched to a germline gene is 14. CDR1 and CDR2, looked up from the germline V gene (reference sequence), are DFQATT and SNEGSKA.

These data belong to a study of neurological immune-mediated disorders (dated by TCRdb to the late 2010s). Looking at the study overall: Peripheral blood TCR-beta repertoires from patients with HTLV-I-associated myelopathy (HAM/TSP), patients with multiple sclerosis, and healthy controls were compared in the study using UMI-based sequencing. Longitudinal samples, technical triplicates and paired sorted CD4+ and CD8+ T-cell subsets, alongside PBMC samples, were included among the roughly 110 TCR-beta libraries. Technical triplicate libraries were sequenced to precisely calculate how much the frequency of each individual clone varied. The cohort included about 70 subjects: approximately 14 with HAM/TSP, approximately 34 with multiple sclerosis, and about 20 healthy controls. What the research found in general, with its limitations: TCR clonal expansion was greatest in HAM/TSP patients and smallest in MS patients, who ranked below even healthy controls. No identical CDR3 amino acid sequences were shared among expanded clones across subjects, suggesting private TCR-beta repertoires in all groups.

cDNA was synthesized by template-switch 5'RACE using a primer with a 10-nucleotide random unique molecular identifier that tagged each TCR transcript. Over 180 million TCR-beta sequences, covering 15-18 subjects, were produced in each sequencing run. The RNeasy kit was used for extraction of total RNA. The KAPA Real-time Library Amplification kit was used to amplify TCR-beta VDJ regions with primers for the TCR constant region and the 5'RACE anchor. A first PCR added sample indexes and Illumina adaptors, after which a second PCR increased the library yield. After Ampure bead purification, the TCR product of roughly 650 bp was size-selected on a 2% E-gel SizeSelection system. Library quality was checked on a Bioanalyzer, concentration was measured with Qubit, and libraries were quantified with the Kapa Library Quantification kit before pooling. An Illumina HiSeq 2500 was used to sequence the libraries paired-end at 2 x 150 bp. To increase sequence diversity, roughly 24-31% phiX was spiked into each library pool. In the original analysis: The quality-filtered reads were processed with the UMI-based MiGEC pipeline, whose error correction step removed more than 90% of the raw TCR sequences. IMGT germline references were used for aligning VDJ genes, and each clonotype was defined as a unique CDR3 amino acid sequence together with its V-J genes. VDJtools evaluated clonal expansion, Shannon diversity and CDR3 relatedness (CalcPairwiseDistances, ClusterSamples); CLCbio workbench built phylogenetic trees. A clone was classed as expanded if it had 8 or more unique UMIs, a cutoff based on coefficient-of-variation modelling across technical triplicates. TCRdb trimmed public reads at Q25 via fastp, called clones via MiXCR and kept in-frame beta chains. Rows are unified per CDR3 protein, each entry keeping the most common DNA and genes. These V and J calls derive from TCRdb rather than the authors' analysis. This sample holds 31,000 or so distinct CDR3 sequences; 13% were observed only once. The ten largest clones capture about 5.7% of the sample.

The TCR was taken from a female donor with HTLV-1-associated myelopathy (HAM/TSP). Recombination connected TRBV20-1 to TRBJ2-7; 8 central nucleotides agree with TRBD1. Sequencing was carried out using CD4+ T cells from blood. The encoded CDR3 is CSARTQLGQGINEQYF. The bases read TGCAGTGCTAGAACCCAACTCGGACAGGGCATCAACGAGCAGTACTTC.